This T cell receptor (beta chain) was sequenced for a study of CD8 T cells in Susac syndrome. General observations from the study: An acknowledgment was made by the study that its TCR sequencing and HLA analysis involved relatively few individuals.

Details on this clonotype: Its antigen is undetermined.

CDR3 length: 15 amino acids. Trimming removed 1 base at V and 6 bases at J, with 15 bases between. Germline assignment: CDR1 SGHTA and CDR2 FQGNSA. An amount of RNA that ranged from about 0.45 to 1 ug was reverse transcribed with random hexamers. TCRdb independently ran MiXCR on the immunoSEQ multiplex PCR reads; one entry per CDR3 protein. The data show about 130,000 distinct CDR3 sequences, about 93% seen once. TCR beta from blood CD8+ and CD4+ T cells was sequenced. This rearrangement joins TRBV7-2 to TRBJ1-2; D not resolved. This sequence originates from a human donor in good health. Sequenced: CD4+ T cells from PBMCs. The CDR3 loop reads CASSLGAGFGDGYTF. The CDR3 DNA reads as TGTGCCAGCAGCTTAGGGGCCGGCTTCGGGGATGGCTACACCTTC. The entire variable domain, with the rest obtained from reference TRBV7-2 and TRBJ1-2, is as follows: GAGVSQSPSNKVTEKGKDVELRCDPISGHTALYWYRQSLGQGLEFLIYFQGNSAPDKSGLPSDRFSAERTGGSVSTLTIQRTQQEDSAVYLCASSLGAGFGDGYTFGSGTRLTVV.